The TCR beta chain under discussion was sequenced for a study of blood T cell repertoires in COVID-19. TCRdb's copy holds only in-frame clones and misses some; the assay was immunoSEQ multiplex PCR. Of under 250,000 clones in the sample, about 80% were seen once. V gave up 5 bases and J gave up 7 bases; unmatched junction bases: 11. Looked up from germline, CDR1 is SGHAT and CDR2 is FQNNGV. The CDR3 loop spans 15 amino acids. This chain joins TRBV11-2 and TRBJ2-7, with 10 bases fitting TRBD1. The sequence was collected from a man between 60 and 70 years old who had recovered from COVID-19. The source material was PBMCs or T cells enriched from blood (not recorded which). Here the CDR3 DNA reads TGTGCCAGCAGCGCTGCCGGGACAGGGGTTGGGGAGCAGTACTTC. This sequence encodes CASSAAGTGVGEQYF.